The subject of this entry is one T cell receptor (beta chain). Only in-frame clones appear in the TCRdb table, and some are missing; sequencing was by immunoSEQ multiplex PCR. Of fewer than 40,000 clones detected, 70% to 90% appear once; the ten largest clones hold 12%. These data belong to a study of sequential checkpoint blockade in melanoma. Turning to the study itself: Arm A got nivolumab then ipilimumab; arm B the reverse, 1:1. Each arm's sequence ended with maintenance nivolumab.

The CDR3 extends over 15 amino acids. Germline assignment: CDR1 GTSNPN and CDR2 SVGIG (reference sequence). The treatment was: randomized to nivolumab then ipilimumab (arm A) or the reverse (arm B). Patients had received no earlier DNA-damaging chemotherapy. PBMC sorting kept live CD3+CD8+ cells without CD19 or CD56. Source: CD8+ T cells sorted from blood (inferred from file names), taken from a patient given nivolumab and ipilimumab in sequence. The TCR originated in a human donor with melanoma. The chain combines TRBV30 with TRBJ2-3; TRBD1 aligns across 7 bases. The DNA end lines up better with TRBJ1-5; the J call may be wrong. The CDR3 is CAWSLGTRGTDTQHF. The CDR3 nucleotides read TGTGCCTGGAGCCTCGGGACGAGGGGGACAGATACGCAGCATTTT.